The rows below give T cell receptor beta chains drawn from one sample of a study of blood T cell repertoires in COVID-19. Only in-frame clones appear in the TCRdb table, and some are missing; sequencing was by immunoSEQ multiplex PCR. The sample lists tens of thousands of clones, approximately 85% occurring once. The sequenced sample consisted of peripheral blood. These receptors all come from a human donor in a cohort sampled during active COVID-19. CDR3s include the opening cysteine and the closing phenylalanine or tryptophan. A D gene is named only where the DNA matches it firmly. Not every row has a clone size; where given, it reads once, few, many or a size class.

once | TRBD2 | TRBJ2-3 | TRBV9 | TGTGCCAGCAGCGCGACGACTAGCGGGAGCACAGATACGCAGTATTTT | CASSATTSGSTDTQYF
NA | TRBD2 | TRBJ2-2 | TRBV7-3 | TGTGCCAGCAGGGAGGCTAGCGGGAGCCGACGGCTGTTTTTT | CASREASGSRRLFF
NA | NA | TRBJ1-5 | TRBV7-2 | TGTGCCAGCAGCTTAGTACAGGGAGTCATTCAGCCCCAGCATTTT | CASSLVQGVIQPQHF
NA | TRBD1 | TRBJ2-1 | TRBV5-1 | TGCGCCAGCAGCCTTACCGGACAGGCCCACAATGAGCAGTTCTTC | CASSLTGQAHNEQFF
NA | TRBD2 | TRBJ2-1 | TRBV7-2 | TGTGCCAGCCTGCTAGCGGGAGTCTACAATGAGCAGTTCTTC | CASLLAGVYNEQFF
NA | NA | TRBJ2-5 | TRBV6-5 | TGTGCCAGCAGTTTCCTCGGGACTCAGAGTGGAGAGACCCAGTACTTC | CASSFLGTQSGETQYF
NA | TRBD1 | TRBJ1-2 | TRBV7-9 | TGTGCCAGCAGGCAGACAGGGGCGGATCTCTATGGCTACACCTTC | CASRQTGADLYGYTF
NA | TRBD2 | TRBJ2-7 | TRBV3-1/TRBV3-2 | TGTGCCAGCAGTGGCGGGAGAAGCTACGAGCAGTACTTC | CASSGGRSYEQYF
NA | TRBD1 | TRBJ1-6 | TRBV7-8 | TGTGCCAGCAGCTTGGACAGGCCGCACTTTCGTTCACCCCTCCACTTT | CASSLDRPHFRSPLHF
NA | TRBD1 | TRBJ1-2 | TRBV30 | TGTGCCTGGAGTCCTGACAGGGGGGACTATGGCTACACCTTC | CAWSPDRGDYGYTF